This note documents a single T cell receptor (beta chain) sequence. Its antigen is currently unknown. The data were taken from a study of vaccination and CD4 T cells after COVID-19. Study-level background: Across the group, participants received two doses of either BNT162b2 or mRNA-1273 vaccine.

Cultured CD4+ T cell DNA underwent sequencing with the Oncomine TCR Beta short-read assay. Using the QIAamp micro DNA kit, genomic DNA was extracted from the CD4+ T cells that had been cultured. TCRdb passed the PCR reads through MiXCR, listing each CDR3 protein once. This table holds about 25,000 distinct CDR3 sequences, roughly 44% found once. V shed 5 bases and J 8 bases; nucleotides not matched to a gene: 8. This CDR3 contains 14 residues. Germline V CDR1 and CDR2: LNHDA, SQIVND (reference sequence). The treatment here: roughly 10-day PBMC culture with coronavirus spike peptide pools or control peptides (ViraFEST assay).

This clonotype was obtained from a human donor who had recovered from COVID-19. The chain is built from TRBV19 and TRBJ2-1, with 8 nucleotides matching TRBD2. Sequencing used CD4+ T cells from blood, cultured in vitro. The CDR3 is CASSPRTSQDEQFF. The CDR3 nucleotides read TGTGCCAGTAGTCCTCGGACTAGCCAGGATGAGCAGTTCTTC.